Below, 28 T cell receptor beta chains from the same sample are listed, as sequenced in a study of cytomegalovirus exposure and HLA in healthy donors. The PCR contained 60 Vbeta and 13 Jbeta primers. Only in-frame clones appear in the TCRdb table, and some are missing; sequencing was by immunoSEQ multiplex PCR. The table includes 70,000 or so clones, around 80% detected once. The sequenced material came from PBMCs. Source of these receptors: a man between 18 and 29 years old in good health and CMV-seronegative.

The gene calls are TRBV2 and TRBJ2-2; 10 nucleotides agree with TRBD2. From germline, CDR1 is SNHLY and CDR2 FYNNEI. The CDR3 runs 15 residues. V gave up 5 bases and J gave up 3 bases; unmatched junction bases: 3. The CDR3 DNA follows: TGTGCCAGCAGTACTAGCGGGACTTACACCGGGGAGCTGTTTTTT. This translates into CASSTSGTYTGELFF.

The V gene is TRBV7-9, the J gene TRBJ1-5; tentatively, D is TRBD1 (6 bases). V was trimmed by 6 bases and J by 7 bases, leaving 13 bases between them. Germline CDR1 SEHNR, CDR2 FQNEAQ (reference sequence). There are 13 residues in the CDR3. The CDR3 is CASSSGTWQPQHF. CDR3 sequence (DNA): TGTGCCAGCAGTTCTGGGACATGGCAGCCCCAGCATTTT.

The count of this clone is one. The rearrangement uses TRBV11-2 and TRBJ1-5; TRBD1 is a possible D gene (6 bases). V shed 1 base and J shed 6 bases, with 16 bases lying between them. The CDR3 runs 16 residues. Germline V lookup: CDR1 SGHAT, CDR2 FQNNGV. The chain's CDR3 is CASSLGGQGQGQPQHF. In DNA form, the CDR3 reads TGTGCCAGCAGCTTAGGCGGTCAGGGGCAGGGTCAGCCCCAGCATTTT.

This chain's CDR3 is CASSFLAESNEQFF. Written as DNA, the CDR3 is TGCGCCAGCAGCTTCCTAGCGGAAAGCAATGAGCAGTTCTTC. The V and J genes are TRBV5-1 and TRBJ2-1, with 7 bases identical to TRBD2. The CDR3 is 14 amino acids. Trimming at V came to 2 bases and at J to 6 bases, leaving 5 bases not matched to a gene. In germline, CDR1 is SGHRS, CDR2 YFSETQ.

This clone has just one count. The rearrangement links TRBV14 to TRBJ2-3; maybe TRBD2 (5 bases). V gave up 3 bases and J gave up 3 bases, with 7 bases separating them. The CDR3 is 13 residues long. The V gene's germline CDR1 is SGHDN and CDR2 FVKESK. CDR3 in DNA: TGTGCCAGCAGCCAGACGGGGACAGATACGCAGTATTTT. Translating it yields CASSQTGTDTQYF. Full variable domain (rest looked up from reference TRBV14 and TRBJ2-3): EAGVTQFPSHSVIEKGQTVTLRCDPISGHDNLYWYRRVMGKEIKFLLHFVKESKQDESGMPNNRFLAERTGGTYSTLKVQPAELEDSGVYFCASSQTGTDTQYFGPGTRLTVL.

In this sample, this clone turned up once. The chain uses TRBV7-9 and TRBJ2-1, with TRBD2 matching 10 bases. V gave up 6 bases and J gave up 7 bases; unmatched junction bases: 6. Per germline, CDR1 SEHNR and CDR2 FQNEAQ (reference sequence). This CDR3 contains 14 residues. Here the CDR3 reads CASSAAGGPNEQFF. DNA of the CDR3: TGTGCCAGCAGTGCAGCGGGGGGGCCAAATGAGCAGTTCTTC.

CDR3 region: CASSSIAGGSYEQYF. The CDR3 DNA sequence: TGTGCCAGCAGCTCCATTGCGGGAGGCTCCTACGAGCAGTACTTC. The chain has TRBV7-2 and TRBJ2-7; TRBD2 matches at 8 bases. The CDR3 has 15 amino acids. Germline-derived CDR1 and CDR2 are SGHTA and FQGNSA. With 4 bases clipped from V and 0 bases from J, the junction kept 5 bases outside the gene matches.

Comment on this clone: The sample has other DNA sequences that encode this CDR3 too. V is TRBV7-2 and J is TRBJ1-5; unclear D gene. The CDR3 is 12 residues long. Germline values: CDR1 SGHTA, CDR2 FQGNSA. V gave up 1 base and J gave up 6 bases, with 4 bases separating them. CDR3 residues: CASSLGSQPQHF. Here the CDR3 DNA reads TGTGCCAGCAGCTTAGGGAGTCAGCCCCAGCATTTT.

The chain uses TRBV30 and TRBJ1-5; a weak D match, TRBD1 (5 bases). V lost 1 base, J lost 1 base, and 11 bases lay in between. Germline assignment: CDR1 GTSNPN and CDR2 SVGIG (reference sequence). The CDR3 sequence is 15 residues long. CDR3 loop: CAWSEGQGSNQPQHF. The CDR3 DNA reads TGTGCCTGGAGTGAAGGGCAGGGAAGCAATCAGCCCCAGCATTTT. The variable domain in full, completed from reference TRBV30 and TRBJ1-5, reads SQTIHQWPATLVQPVGSPLSLECTVEGTSNPNLYWYRQAAGRGLQLLFYSVGIGQISSEVPQNLSASRPQDRQFILSSKKLLLSDSGFYLCAWSEGQGSNQPQHFGDGTRLSIL.

There are a few counts of this clone. The chain has TRBV28 and TRBJ2-1, with 8 positions matching TRBD2. Trimming took 6 bases from V and 2 from J; bases not matched to a gene: 12. Germline V gives CDR1 MDHEN, CDR2 SYDVKM. The CDR3 spans 17 residues. This CDR3 is CASRMNPGRGAYNEQFF. The CDR3 bases are TGTGCCAGCAGAATGAATCCCGGGCGGGGGGCCTACAATGAGCAGTTCTTC.

Turning to this clone: The junction shows a germline mismatch at one end, possibly a read error. CDR3 in amino acids: CASSLALAGGRKQETQYF. The CDR3 nucleotides read TGTGCTAGCAGCTTAGCACTAGCGGGAGGGCGTAAACAAGAGACCCAGTACTTC. This chain links TRBV7-7 with TRBJ2-5; 13 nucleotides match TRBD2. The CDR3 loop spans 18 amino acids. Per the germline V gene, CDR1 is SSHAT and CDR2 is FNYEAQ (reference sequence). Looking up the rest from reference TRBV7-7 and TRBJ2-5 gives the full variable domain: GAGVSQSPRYKVTKRGQDVTLRCDPISSHATLYWYQQALGQGPEFLTYFNYEAQPDKSGLPSDRFSAERPEGSISTLTIQRTEQRDSAMYRCASSLALAGGRKQETQYFGPGTRLLVL.

This chain joins TRBV5-1 and TRBJ2-2; TRBD2 matches 9 bases. This CDR3 spans 17 amino acids. Germline CDR1 reads SGHRS; CDR2 reads YFSETQ. With 5 bases clipped from V and 1 base from J, the junction kept 9 bases outside the gene matches. The CDR3 coding sequence is TGCGCCAGCAGTTCAGGTAGGACTAGCGAGAACACCGGGGAGCTGTTTTTT. Translation gives CASSSGRTSENTGELFF.

The chain employs TRBV12-5 and TRBJ2-3, with 10 nucleotides matching TRBD2. This CDR3 is built from 13 residues. Germline loops: CDR1 LGHNT, CDR2 FRNRAP. The trim removed 2 bases at V and 10 bases at J, leaving 3 bases unmatched. CDR3 coding DNA: TGTGCTAGTGGTTTGTTACTAGCGGGGCCGCAGTATTTT. This codes for CASGLLLAGPQYF.

The rearrangement joins TRBV11-1 to TRBJ1-5; D remains ambiguous. The CDR3 is made up of 13 amino acids. Germline CDR1 and CDR2: SGHAT and FQDESV (reference sequence). V gave up 4 bases and J gave up 4 bases, with 8 bases separating them. CDR3 residues: CASSSELNQPQHF. In DNA form, the CDR3 reads TGTGCCAGCAGCTCGGAACTAAATCAGCCCCAGCATTTT.

V gene TRBV28 combines with J gene TRBJ2-7; 8 bases fit TRBD2. Losses at the gene ends were 5 bases for V and 4 bases for J; bases not matched to a gene: 7. The CDR3 totals 14 residues. CDR1 and CDR2 from the germline V gene are MDHEN and SYDVKM. CDR3 in amino acids: CASSVSGIRYEQYF. Written as DNA, the CDR3 is TGTGCCAGCAGTGTTAGCGGGATACGGTACGAGCAGTACTTC.

V is TRBV2 and J is TRBJ2-7; TRBD1 aligns across 7 bases. Germline V gene data show CDR1 as SNHLY and CDR2 as FYNNEI. J gave up 7 bases and V 3 bases, and 12 bases lay outside the gene matches. The CDR3 contains 15 residues. The CDR3 loop reads CASSDEPTGTGEQYF. Here the CDR3 DNA reads TGTGCCAGCAGTGACGAACCGACAGGGACGGGAGAGCAGTACTTC.

The CDR3 bases are TGTGCCAGCATGACTAGCGAATACGAGCAGTACTTC. Translation gives CASMTSEYEQYF. The chain recombines TRBV2 with TRBJ2-7; 8 nucleotides line up with TRBD2. The germline V gene encodes CDR1 SNHLY and CDR2 FYNNEI. There are 12 residues in the CDR3. V was pared by 7 bases and J by 4 bases, with 3 bases of the junction left unmatched.

This chain links TRBV10-1 with TRBJ2-1; 7 nucleotides line up with TRBD1. V shed 2 bases and J 5 bases; nucleotides not matched to a gene: 6. The germline CDR1 and CDR2 sequences are WNHNN and SYGVQD (reference sequence). There are 15 residues in the CDR3. The CDR3 coding sequence is TGCGCCAGCAGTGAGGGTCTAGGGACAGACAATGAGCAGTTCTTC. It translates to CASSEGLGTDNEQFF.

This clone was seen just once. One end of the junction varies from germline; a read error may be responsible. The rearrangement links TRBV20-1 to TRBJ2-7, with no clear D. This CDR3 comprises 11 residues. Germline V gene sequence: CDR1 DFQATT, CDR2 SNEGSKA (reference sequence). The CDR3 DNA follows: TGCAGTGCTAGAGATTTTAACGAGCGGTACTTC. This encodes CSARDFNERYF.

The CDR3 loop reads CASSSSSGGGDEQFF. CDR3 in DNA: TGTGCCAGCAGCTCATCTAGCGGGGGGGGAGATGAGCAGTTCTTC. The gene calls are TRBV7-9 and TRBJ2-1; TRBD2 agrees at 12 bases. CDR1 and CDR2 from the germline V gene are SEHNR and FQNEAQ (reference sequence). Trimming took 4 bases from V and 8 from J; bases not matched to a gene: 6. The CDR3 consists of 15 residues.

The chain combines TRBV4-3 with TRBJ2-1; 11 bases align to TRBD2. The germline V gene encodes CDR1 LGHNA and CDR2 YSLEER. This CDR3 has 15 residues. V shed 2 bases and J 6 bases; nucleotides not matched to a gene: 3. The chain's CDR3 is CASSQLAGGVNEQFF. The CDR3 region has the DNA TGCGCCAGCAGCCAACTAGCGGGGGGCGTCAATGAGCAGTTCTTC.

This sequence joins TRBV6-1 and TRBJ2-3; 7 nucleotides agree with TRBD2. CDR3 length: 15 residues. Germline V CDR1 and CDR2: MNHNS, SASEGT. V lost 0 bases to trimming and J lost 4 bases; unmatched junction nucleotides: 4. The CDR3 coding sequence is TGTGCCAGCAGTGAAGCGGGAGGGCCGTCAGATACGCAGTATTTT. Encoded protein: CASSEAGGPSDTQYF.

V is TRBV23-1 and J is TRBJ2-7; a weak D match, TRBD1 (5 bases). TRBV23-1 carries the ORF label, with uncertain function. V lost 0 bases, J lost 3 bases, and 21 bases lay in between. The CDR3 extends over 18 amino acids. The CDR3 coding sequence is TGCGCCAGCAGTCAATCAGAAAGGGGCCGAAAACCATTCTACGAGCAGTACTTC. This codes for CASSQSERGRKPFYEQYF.

The chain couples TRBV7-6 to TRBJ1-1; D might be TRBD1 (5 bases). V was trimmed by 5 bases and J by 1 base, leaving 8 bases between them. The germline V gene encodes CDR1 SGHVS and CDR2 FNYEAQ. This CDR3 contains 13 residues. The CDR3 sequence: CASSPQGNTEAFF. The CDR3 nucleotides are TGTGCCAGCAGCCCGCAGGGGAACACTGAAGCTTTCTTT.

The rearrangement links TRBV9 to TRBJ2-3, with 7 bases aligning to TRBD2. Looked up from germline, CDR1 is SGDLS and CDR2 is YYNGEE. V trimming: 3 bases; J trimming: 2 bases; junction bases outside the gene matches: 6. The length of the CDR3 is 15 residues. As DNA, the CDR3 is TGTGCCAGCAGCGGCCGGGACTATCACACAGATACGCAGTATTTT. Translating it yields CASSGRDYHTDTQYF.

Here the CDR3 reads CASRPRTSGNTIYF. CDR3 coding DNA: TGTGCCAGCAGACCCCGCACTTCTGGAAACACCATATATTTT. This chain connects TRBV13 to TRBJ1-3; no reliable D call. Trimming pared 6 bases from V and 1 base from J, leaving 10 bases between. CDR3 length: 14 residues. Germline V lookup: CDR1 PRHDT, CDR2 FYEKMQ (reference sequence).

The table lists this clone with a count of one. This chain uses TRBV5-1 with TRBJ1-1; no clear D. This CDR3 has 14 amino acids. Germline CDR1 SGHRS, CDR2 YFSETQ. The V and J ends lost 0 bases and 2 bases respectively, with 8 bases between them. The CDR3 bases are TGCGCCAGCAGCTTGGGGTTAGTTAACACTGAAGCTTTCTTT. Residues: CASSLGLVNTEAFF.

V is TRBV10-3 and J is TRBJ2-7, with 12 positions matching TRBD2. J gave up 6 bases and V 0 bases, and 3 bases lay outside the gene matches. CDR1 and CDR2 from the germline V gene are ENHRY and SYGVKD. The CDR3 runs 15 residues. The CDR3 sequence is CAISESRLAGAEQYF. The CDR3 nucleotides read TGTGCCATCAGTGAGTCACGACTAGCGGGAGCCGAGCAGTACTTC.